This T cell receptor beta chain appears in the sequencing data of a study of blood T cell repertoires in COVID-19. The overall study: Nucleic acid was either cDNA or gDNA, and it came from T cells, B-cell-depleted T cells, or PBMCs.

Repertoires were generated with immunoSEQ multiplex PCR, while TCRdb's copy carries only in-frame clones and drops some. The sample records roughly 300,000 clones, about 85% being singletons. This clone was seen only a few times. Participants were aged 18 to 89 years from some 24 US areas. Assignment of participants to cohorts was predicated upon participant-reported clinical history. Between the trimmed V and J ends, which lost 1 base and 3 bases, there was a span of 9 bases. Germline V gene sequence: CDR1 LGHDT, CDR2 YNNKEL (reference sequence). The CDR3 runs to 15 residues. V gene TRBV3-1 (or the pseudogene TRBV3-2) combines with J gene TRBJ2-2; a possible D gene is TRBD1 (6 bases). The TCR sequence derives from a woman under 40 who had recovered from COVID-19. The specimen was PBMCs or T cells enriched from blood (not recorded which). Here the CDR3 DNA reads TGTGCCAGCAGCCAAGTACAGGGAGACACCGGGGAGCTGTTTTTT. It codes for CASSQVQGDTGELFF.